A single sample is the source of the 2 T cell receptor beta chains below, sequenced in a study of control samples from healthy donors and cancer patients. TCRdb's copy holds only in-frame clones and misses some; the assay was immunoSEQ multiplex PCR. The table lists 130,000 or so clones, over 80% of them singletons. The specimen sequenced was blood. These receptors were obtained from a woman aged 45-59 years in good health.

The chain has TRBV2 and TRBJ1-6; D gene ambiguous. Germline values: CDR1 SNHLY, CDR2 FYNNEI. The CDR3 runs 14 residues. Trimming removed 7 bases from V and 7 bases from J, with 14 bases in between. The CDR3 loop reads CASTPGGRNSPLHF. The CDR3 nucleotides read TGTGCCAGCACCCCAGGTGGTAGGAATTCACCCCTCCACTTT. The entire variable domain, with the rest obtained from reference TRBV2 and TRBJ1-6, is as follows: EPEVTQTPSHQVTQMGQEVILRCVPISNHLYFYWYRQILGQKVEFLVSFYNNEISEKSEIFDDQFSVERPDGSNFTLKIRSTKLEDSAMYFCASTPGGRNSPLHFGNGTRLTVT.

This clone came up many times. The chain recombines TRBV11-2 with TRBJ1-4, with 7 bases aligning to TRBD1. Germline CDR1 reads SGHAT; CDR2 reads FQNNGV. V lost 5 bases, J lost 8 bases, and 11 bases stayed unmatched. The length of the CDR3 is 15 residues. CDR3 residues: CASSPNRGWREKLFF. CDR3 DNA: TGTGCCAGCAGCCCCAACAGGGGATGGCGAGAAAAACTGTTTTTT.